The rows below give T cell receptor beta chains drawn from one sample of a study of T cell responses to AZD1222 COVID-19 vaccine. The repertoire was sequenced with immunoSEQ multiplex PCR; TCRdb's copy has only in-frame clones and lacks some. The data hold 150,000 to 200,000 clones, with roughly 87% observed a single time. Material: peripheral blood, obtained 28 days after the second AZD1222 dose. Receptor source: an adult who received the AZD1222 COVID-19 vaccine. CDR3s include the opening cysteine and the closing phenylalanine or tryptophan. The D gene is left open where the match is weak. The listing skips clone size in some rows; elsewhere it reads once, few, many or a size class.

TRBD1	few	TRBJ1-4	TRBV7-9	CASSLATGGSTNEKLFF	TGTGCCAGCAGCTTAGCTACAGGGGGATCAACTAATGAAAAACTGTTTTTT
-	-	TRBJ1-1	TRBV12-3/TRBV12-4	CASRGLDDAEAFF	TGTGCCAGCAGGGGGTTGGACGACGCTGAAGCTTTCTTT
-	-	TRBJ2-1	TRBV3-1/TRBV3-2	CASSIYNEQFF	TGTGCCAGCAGCATCTACAATGAGCAGTTCTTC
-	-	TRBJ2-5	TRBV6-5	CASSSSLRETQYF	TGTGCCAGCAGTTCGTCCCTCAGGGAGACCCAGTACTTC
-	-	TRBJ1-5	TRBV2	CASSARAYSNQPQHF	TGTGCCAGCAGTGCCAGGGCCTATAGCAATCAGCCCCAGCATTTT
TRBD1	-	TRBJ1-6	TRBV5-6	CASSLDRGRISPLHF	TGTGCCAGCAGCTTGGACAGGGGGCGGATTTCACCCCTCCACTTT
TRBD1	-	TRBJ1-1	TRBV5-6	CASSLGGRNTEAFF	TGTGCCAGCAGCTTAGGGGGCAGGAACACTGAAGCTTTCTTT
-	-	TRBJ2-3	TRBV6-4	CASSDSEGASDTQYF	TGTGCCAGCAGTGACTCGGAGGGGGCCTCAGATACGCAGTATTTT
-	-	TRBJ1-5	TRBV19	CASSYPRQGSGNQPQHF	TGTGCCAGTAGCTACCCTCGTCAGGGGTCTGGCAATCAGCCCCAGCATTTT
-	once	TRBJ2-6	TRBV7-8	CASSTIQGTGANVLTF	TGTGCCAGCAGCACCATCCAGGGGACTGGGGCCAACGTCCTGACTTTC
TRBD2	-	TRBJ2-5	TRBV5-1	CASSVSGGQETQYF	TGCGCCAGTAGCGTTAGCGGGGGACAAGAGACCCAGTACTTC